This record covers a single T cell receptor beta chain. There is no known antigen for this receptor. Per-nucleotide qualities are absent, and no much larger clonotype sits a single base away. Looking up the germline V gene yields CDR1 SGHTA and CDR2 FQGTGA. The CDR3 starts with the cysteine, ends with the phenylalanine, and has 17 residues. Only the CDR3 portion is preserved as DNA: 51 bases, with reading frame beginning at the first base. From V the trimming removes 5 bases and from J it removes 2 bases, while the gene matches leave 12 bases of the junction unaccounted for. The sample originates from a study of blood T cells in healthy people across ages (dated by TCRdb to between 2015 and 2017). Study-wide context: In model experiments, template switching captured roughly one uniquely barcoded TCR beta cDNA molecule for every two T cells. The study measured age-related changes in TCR beta repertoire diversity using deep sequencing normalized with unique cDNA molecular identifiers. Four age groups were formed from the donors: young (average 16 years), middle-aged (around 39), aged (under 70) and long-lived (less than 85). For two donors (one aged 18 to 29 and one aged 80 or older), the study analyzed two additional independent replicas of 1 million unique cDNA reads from the same blood draw.

On the study overall, not on this receptor specifically: Estimates of total diversity based on one million sequenced T cells were regarded as lower bounds and as underestimates. Observed TCR beta diversity per million T cells fell roughly linearly with age, and a significant reduction was already apparent by age around 40. Compared with the aged group, the long-lived group had more naive CD4+ T cells, fewer expanded clones and increased TCR diversity, suggesting age selection. A strong correlation was found between observed TCR beta diversity and the percentage of naive T cells measured by flow cytometry. Bulk unsorted PBMC profiling prevented conclusive comparison of naive and antigen-experienced compartments. The CMV infection status of donors was not known, potentially confounding age-related changes in expanded clonotypes.

Preparation of the library involved 5' RACE. Instrument used: Illumina HiSeq 2500. A second PCR of about 6 to 12 cycles was run with a J-beta primer mix and a sample-barcoded 5' primer. A unique molecular identifier was introduced onto each TCR beta cDNA molecule by a template-switch 5' adaptor carrying 12 random nucleotides. At least 3 million CDR3-containing paired-end reads were obtained from each sample. The Mint cDNA synthesis kit, primed by a TRBC-specific oligonucleotide, was used to synthesize first-strand cDNA from all RNA. All cDNA was treated with uracil-DNA glycosylase and then went through a first 18-cycle PCR with the universal primers M1SS and BC2_uni_R. Per the source publication's procedure: For normalization, 1 million high-quality reads, each with a distinct molecular identifier, were randomly selected from each sample. Instead of being binned into consensus sequences, reads with shared molecular identifiers were discarded. CDR3 identification, clonotype clustering and error correction used MiTCR with a Q25 quality threshold and the strictest error-elimination algorithm. Lower-bound total TCR beta diversity was estimated with a nonparametric unseen species model using Euler transformation. Using fastp at Q25 and MiXCR, TCRdb reprocessed the public reads and kept productive beta chains. Rows with one shared CDR3 protein collapse into an entry with the most common genes and DNA. V and J calls and clone size were set by TCRdb, not the authors. This sample holds about 840,000 distinct CDR3 sequences; about 27% were observed only once. Roughly 10% of the sample is taken by the ten largest.

Systemically healthy Caucasian individuals from Russia, 35 to 40 in total and aged roughly 6 to 100 years, were included as donors. Roughly 9 milliliters of peripheral blood were drawn from each donor into EDTA-treated Vacutainer tubes. Ficoll-Paque density-gradient centrifugation was used to isolate PBMCs, with at least 6.5 million per sample. Trizol reagent was used to extract total RNA from the PBMCs, yielding at least 6 micrograms per sample. For every donor, flow cytometry on a PBMC aliquot measured the percentage of naive CD45RAhigh/CD27high T cells. The sample also formed part of further work on T cells of mothers and their children. Reported in the second study: Nine systemically healthy Caucasian individuals served as donors, namely three mothers together with their six children. cDNA synthesis consumed the entire amount of extracted RNA, loaded at 1.5 ug RNA in each 15 ul reaction. In the second PCR, the M1S primer added sample barcodes and 2-4 random nucleotides. Over 8 million TCR beta CDR3 reads came from each mother, compared with roughly 2.8 million reads from each child. In both related and unrelated pairs, thymic selection shapes the output of TCR recombination in a similar way, with inherited differences having only a minor effect. Normalized repertoire overlap in related mother-child pairs was always slightly higher than in unrelated mother-child pairs, but the difference was never significant. With a sensitivity of approximately 100 clones per million clonotypes, no persistent microchimeric T cell clones were detected. In the study, deep NGS was used to compare the TCR beta repertoires of mothers and children, and features distinguishing related mother-child pairs from unrelated individuals were sought. Mothers averaged approximately 40 +/- 4 years of age and children averaged roughly 12 +/- 4 years. After adapters were ligated using NEBNext reagents, the libraries underwent 100+100 nt paired-end sequencing on an Illumina HiSeq 2000. To prevent cross-contamination, the mother and child libraries were prepared one month apart and sequenced in separate runs. Between roughly 450,000 and 2,000,000 distinct TCR beta clonotypes were identified per donor. Naive TCR beta clonotypes were estimated from low-frequency clonotypes matched to each donor's FACS-determined naive share, without sorting.

The rearrangement combines TRBV7-3 with TRBJ1-1; TRBD1 aligns with 9 central bases. The sequencing sample was made of blood. This clonotype was obtained from a woman aged 40 to 50 in good health. The nucleotides read TGTGCCAGCAGCCGGGGCGGGACAGGGTTTCTAAACACTGAAGCTTTCTTT. This yields the protein CASSRGGTGFLNTEAFF.